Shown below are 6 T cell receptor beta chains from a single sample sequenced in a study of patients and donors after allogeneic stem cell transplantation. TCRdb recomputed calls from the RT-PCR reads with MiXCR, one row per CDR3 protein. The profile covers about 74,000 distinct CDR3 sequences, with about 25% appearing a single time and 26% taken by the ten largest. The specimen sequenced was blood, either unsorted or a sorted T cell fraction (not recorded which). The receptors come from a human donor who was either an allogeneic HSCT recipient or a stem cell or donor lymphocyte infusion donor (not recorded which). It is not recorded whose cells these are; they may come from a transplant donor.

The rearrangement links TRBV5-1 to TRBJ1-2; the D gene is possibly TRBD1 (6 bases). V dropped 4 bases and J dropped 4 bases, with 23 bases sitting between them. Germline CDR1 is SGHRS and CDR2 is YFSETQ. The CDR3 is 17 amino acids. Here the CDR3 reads CASSGGTYIRPGYGYTF. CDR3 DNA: TGCGCCAGCAGCGGAGGGACATACATTCGGCCCGGCTATGGCTACACCTTC.

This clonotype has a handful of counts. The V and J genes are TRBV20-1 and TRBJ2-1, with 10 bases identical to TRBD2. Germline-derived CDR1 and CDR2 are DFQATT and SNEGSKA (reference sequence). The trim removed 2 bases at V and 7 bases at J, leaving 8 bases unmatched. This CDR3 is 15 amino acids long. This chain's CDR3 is CSARTPSTSGNEQFF. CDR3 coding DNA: TGCAGTGCTAGAACCCCCTCGACTAGCGGGAATGAGCAGTTCTTC.

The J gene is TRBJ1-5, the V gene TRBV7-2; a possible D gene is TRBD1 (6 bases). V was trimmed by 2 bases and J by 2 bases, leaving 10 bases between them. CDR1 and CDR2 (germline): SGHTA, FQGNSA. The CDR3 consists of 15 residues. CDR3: CASSLSAGGNQPQHF. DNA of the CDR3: TGTGCCAGCAGCTTATCGGCAGGGGGCAATCAGCCCCAGCATTTT.

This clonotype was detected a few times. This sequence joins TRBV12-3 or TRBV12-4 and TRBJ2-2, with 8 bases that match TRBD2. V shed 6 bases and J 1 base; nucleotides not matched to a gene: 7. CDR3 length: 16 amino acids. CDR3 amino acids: CASSLGRGWNTGELFF. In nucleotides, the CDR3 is TGTGCCAGCAGCCTCGGGAGGGGGTGGAACACCGGGGAGCTGTTTTTT.

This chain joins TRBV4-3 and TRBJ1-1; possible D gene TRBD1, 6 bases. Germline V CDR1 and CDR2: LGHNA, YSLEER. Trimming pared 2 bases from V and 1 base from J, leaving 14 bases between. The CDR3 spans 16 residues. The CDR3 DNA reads TGCGCCAGCAGCCAAACCCTTGACAGGACGAACACTGAAGCTTTCTTT. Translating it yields CASSQTLDRTNTEAFF.

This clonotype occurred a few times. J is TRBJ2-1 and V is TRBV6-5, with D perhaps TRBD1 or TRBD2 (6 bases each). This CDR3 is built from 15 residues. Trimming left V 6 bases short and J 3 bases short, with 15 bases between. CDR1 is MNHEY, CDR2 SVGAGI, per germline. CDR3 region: CASSRGPMFYNEQFF. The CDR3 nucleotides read TGTGCCAGCAGCCGGGGGCCCATGTTCTACAATGAGCAGTTCTTC.